This T cell receptor (beta chain) was sequenced for a study of blood T cell repertoires in COVID-19. Looking at the study overall: PBMCs, B-cell-depleted T cells, or T cells were the source of the cDNA or gDNA that made up the material.

In its sample, this clone was seen a few times. The CDR3 is made up of 17 amino acids. From germline, CDR1 is LNHDA and CDR2 SQIVND (reference sequence). With 6 bases removed from V and 1 base from J, the gap between germline ends came to 18 bases. TCRdb keeps only in-frame clones here, not all; method: immunoSEQ multiplex PCR. This table holds 80,000 to 130,000 clones, 80% to 90% found once. This TCR was sampled from a woman aged 45-60 years who had recovered from COVID-19. The sample consisted of PBMCs or T cells enriched from blood (not recorded which). The chain combines TRBV19 with TRBJ2-2; no reliable D call. The CDR3 DNA sequence: TGTGCCAGTAGGGATGGTATGAACCTAGTGAACACCGGGGAGCTGTTTTTT. It is translated as CASRDGMNLVNTGELFF.